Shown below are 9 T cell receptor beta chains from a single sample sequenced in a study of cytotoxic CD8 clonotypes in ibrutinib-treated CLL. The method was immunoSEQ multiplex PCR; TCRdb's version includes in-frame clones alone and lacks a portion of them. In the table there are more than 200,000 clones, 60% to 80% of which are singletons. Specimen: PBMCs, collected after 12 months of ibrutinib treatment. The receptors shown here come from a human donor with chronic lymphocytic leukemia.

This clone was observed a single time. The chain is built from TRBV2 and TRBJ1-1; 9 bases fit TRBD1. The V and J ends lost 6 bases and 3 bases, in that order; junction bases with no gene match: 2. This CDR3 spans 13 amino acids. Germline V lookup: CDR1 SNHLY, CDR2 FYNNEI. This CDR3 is CASSWTGDTEAFF. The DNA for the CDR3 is TGTGCCAGCAGCTGGACAGGGGACACTGAAGCTTTCTTT. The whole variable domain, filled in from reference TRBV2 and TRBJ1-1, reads EPEVTQTPSHQVTQMGQEVILRCVPISNHLYFYWYRQILGQKVEFLVSFYNNEISEKSEIFDDQFSVERPDGSNFTLKIRSTKLEDSAMYFCASSWTGDTEAFFGQGTRLTVV.

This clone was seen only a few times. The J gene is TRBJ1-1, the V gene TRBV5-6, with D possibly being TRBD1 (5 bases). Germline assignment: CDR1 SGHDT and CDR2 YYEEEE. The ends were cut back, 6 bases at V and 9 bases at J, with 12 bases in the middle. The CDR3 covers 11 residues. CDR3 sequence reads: CASTAGTKAFF. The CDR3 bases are TGTGCCAGCACCGCGGGGACGAAAGCTTTCTTT.

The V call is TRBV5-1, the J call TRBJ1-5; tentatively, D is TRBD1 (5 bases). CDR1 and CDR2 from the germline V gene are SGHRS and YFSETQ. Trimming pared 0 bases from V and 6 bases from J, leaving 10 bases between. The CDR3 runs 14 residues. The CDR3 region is CASSLGSGGQPQHF. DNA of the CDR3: TGCGCCAGCAGCTTGGGGTCTGGGGGTCAGCCCCAGCATTTT.

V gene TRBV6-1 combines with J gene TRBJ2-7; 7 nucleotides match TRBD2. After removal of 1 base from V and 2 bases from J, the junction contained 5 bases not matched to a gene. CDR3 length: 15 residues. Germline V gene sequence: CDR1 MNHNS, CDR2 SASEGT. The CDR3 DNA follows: TGTGCCAGCAGTGAAGGATGGGAGGGGCCCTACGAGCAGTACTTC. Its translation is CASSEGWEGPYEQYF.

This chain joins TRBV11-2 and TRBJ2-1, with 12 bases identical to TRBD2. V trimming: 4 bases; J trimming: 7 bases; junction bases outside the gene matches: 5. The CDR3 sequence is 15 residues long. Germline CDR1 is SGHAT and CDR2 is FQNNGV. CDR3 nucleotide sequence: TGTGCCAGCAGCTACCGGACTAGCGGGGTAAATGAGCAGTTCTTC. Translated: CASSYRTSGVNEQFF.

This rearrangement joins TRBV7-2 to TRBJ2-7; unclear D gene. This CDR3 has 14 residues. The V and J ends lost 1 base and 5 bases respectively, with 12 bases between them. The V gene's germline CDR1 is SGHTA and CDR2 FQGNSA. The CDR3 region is CASSLERVVDEQYF. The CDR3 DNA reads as TGTGCCAGCAGCTTAGAAAGGGTGGTGGACGAGCAGTACTTC.

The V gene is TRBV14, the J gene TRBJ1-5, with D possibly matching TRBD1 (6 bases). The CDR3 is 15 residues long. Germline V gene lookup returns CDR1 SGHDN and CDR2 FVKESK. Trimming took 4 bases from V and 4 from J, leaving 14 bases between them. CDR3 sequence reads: CASSPLGGRNQPQHF. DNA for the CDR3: TGTGCCAGCAGCCCCTTAGGGGGGAGGAATCAGCCCCAGCATTTT. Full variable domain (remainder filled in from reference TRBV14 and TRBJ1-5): EAGVTQFPSHSVIEKGQTVTLRCDPISGHDNLYWYRRVMGKEIKFLLHFVKESKQDESGMPNNRFLAERTGGTYSTLKVQPAELEDSGVYFCASSPLGGRNQPQHFGDGTRLSIL.

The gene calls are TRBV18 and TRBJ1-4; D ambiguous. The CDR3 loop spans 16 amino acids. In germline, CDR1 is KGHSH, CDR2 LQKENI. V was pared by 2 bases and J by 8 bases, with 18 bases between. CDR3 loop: CASSPNREGRKEKLFF. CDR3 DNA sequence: TGTGCCAGCTCACCAAACCGAGAGGGAAGGAAGGAAAAACTGTTTTTT. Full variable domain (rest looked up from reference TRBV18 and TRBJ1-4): NAGVMQNPRHLVRRRGQEARLRCSPMKGHSHVYWYRQLPEEGLKFMVYLQKENIIDESGMPKERFSAEFPKEGPSILRIQQVVRGDSAAYFCASSPNREGRKEKLFFGSGTQLSVL.

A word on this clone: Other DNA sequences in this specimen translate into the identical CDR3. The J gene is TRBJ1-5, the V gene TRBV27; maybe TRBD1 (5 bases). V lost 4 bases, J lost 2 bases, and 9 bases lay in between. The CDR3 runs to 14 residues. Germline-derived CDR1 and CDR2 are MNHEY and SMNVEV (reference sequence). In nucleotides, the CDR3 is TGTGCCAGCAGTTCGGGGGGGGGCAATCAGCCCCAGCATTTT. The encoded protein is CASSSGGGNQPQHF.